The entry below gives a single T cell receptor (beta chain) sequence along with its context. Its antigen remains unknown. The CDR3 consists of 14 residues. CDR1 SGHRS and CDR2 YFSETQ come from the germline V gene. V lost 2 bases and J 5 bases, leaving 14 bases between the germline ends. The source of the sample is a study of cytomegalovirus exposure and HLA in healthy donors. The PCR employed 60 Vbeta primers together with 13 Jbeta primers. The table came from immunoSEQ multiplex PCR; TCRdb's copy has only in-frame clones and leaves some out. The sample records around 33,000 clones, roughly 44% being singletons. Findings and caveats of the study: According to an earlier analysis, most TCR beta V segments yielded productive rearrangements about 90% or about 30% of the time.

Sampled while nominally healthy, donors likely had unrecorded immune exposures. Material: PBMCs. The rearrangement uses TRBV5-1 and TRBJ2-7, with D tentatively TRBD1 (6 bases). This TCR was sampled from a woman aged 45-60 years in good health and CMV-seronegative. CDR3 loop: CASSFWQGIDEQYF. As DNA, the CDR3 is TGCGCCAGCAGCTTTTGGCAGGGGATCGACGAGCAGTACTTC.